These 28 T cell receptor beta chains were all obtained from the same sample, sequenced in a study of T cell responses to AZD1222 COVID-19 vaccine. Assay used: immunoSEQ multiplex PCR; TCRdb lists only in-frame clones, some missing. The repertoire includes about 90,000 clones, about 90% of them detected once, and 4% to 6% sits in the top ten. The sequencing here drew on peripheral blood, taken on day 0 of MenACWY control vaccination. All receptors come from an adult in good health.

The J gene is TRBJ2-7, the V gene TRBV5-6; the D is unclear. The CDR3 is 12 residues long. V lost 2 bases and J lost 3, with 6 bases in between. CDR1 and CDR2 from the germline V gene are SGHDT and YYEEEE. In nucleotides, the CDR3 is TGTGCCAGCAGCTTTAACAGCTACGAGCAGTACTTC. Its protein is CASSFNSYEQYF.

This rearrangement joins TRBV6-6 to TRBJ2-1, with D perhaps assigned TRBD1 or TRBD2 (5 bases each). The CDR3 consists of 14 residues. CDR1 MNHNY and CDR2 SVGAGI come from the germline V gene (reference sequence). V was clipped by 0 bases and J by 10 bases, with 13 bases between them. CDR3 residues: CASSYSSGWDEQFF. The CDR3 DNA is TGTGCCAGCAGTTACTCTTCAGGGTGGGACGAGCAGTTCTTC.

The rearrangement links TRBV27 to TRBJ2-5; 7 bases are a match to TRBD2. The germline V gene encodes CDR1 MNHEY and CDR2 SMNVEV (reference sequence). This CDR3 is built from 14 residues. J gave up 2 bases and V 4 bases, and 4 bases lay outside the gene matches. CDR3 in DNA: TGTGCCAGCAGTTCGAGGACTAGACAAGAGACCCAGTACTTC. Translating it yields CASSSRTRQETQYF.

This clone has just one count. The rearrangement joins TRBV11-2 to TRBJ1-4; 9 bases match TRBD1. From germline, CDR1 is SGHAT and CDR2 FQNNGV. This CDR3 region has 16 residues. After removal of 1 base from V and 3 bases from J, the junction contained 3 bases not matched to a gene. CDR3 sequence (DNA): TGTGCCAGCAGCTTAGGGACAGGGGAAGCTAATGAAAAACTGTTTTTT. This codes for CASSLGTGEANEKLFF. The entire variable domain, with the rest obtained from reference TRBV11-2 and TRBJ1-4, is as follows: EAGVAQSPRYKIIEKRQSVAFWCNPISGHATLYWYQQILGQGPKLLIQFQNNGVVDDSQLPKDRFSAERLKGVDSTLKIQPAKLEDSAVYLCASSLGTGEANEKLFFGSGTQLSVL.

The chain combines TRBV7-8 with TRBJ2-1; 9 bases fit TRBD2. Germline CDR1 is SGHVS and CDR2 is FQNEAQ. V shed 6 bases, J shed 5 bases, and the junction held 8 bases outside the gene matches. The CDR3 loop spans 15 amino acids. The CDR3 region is CASSNPTSGDNEQFF. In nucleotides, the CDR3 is TGTGCCAGCAGTAATCCGACTAGCGGTGACAATGAGCAGTTCTTC.

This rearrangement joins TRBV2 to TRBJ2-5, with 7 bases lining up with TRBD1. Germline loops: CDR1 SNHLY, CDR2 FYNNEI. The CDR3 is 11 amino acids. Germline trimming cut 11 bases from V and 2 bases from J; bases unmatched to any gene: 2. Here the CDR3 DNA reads TGTGCCTCAGGGGGTCAAGAGACCCAGTACTTC. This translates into CASGGQETQYF.

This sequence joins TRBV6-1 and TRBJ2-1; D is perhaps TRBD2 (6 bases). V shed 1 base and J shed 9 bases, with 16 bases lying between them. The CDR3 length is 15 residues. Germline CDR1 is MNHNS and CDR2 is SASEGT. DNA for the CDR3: TGTGCCAGCAGTGAAGGGGCTGGACTAATGGCTGAGCAGTTCTTC. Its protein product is CASSEGAGLMAEQFF.

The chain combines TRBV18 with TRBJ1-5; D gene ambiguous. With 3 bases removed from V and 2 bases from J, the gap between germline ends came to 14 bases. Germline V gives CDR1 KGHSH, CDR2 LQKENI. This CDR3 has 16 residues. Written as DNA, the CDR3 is TGTGCCAGCTCACCCGAGCGGGCGGGAGGCAATCAGCCCCAGCATTTT. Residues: CASSPERAGGNQPQHF. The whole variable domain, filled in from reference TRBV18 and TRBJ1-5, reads NAGVMQNPRHLVRRRGQEARLRCSPMKGHSHVYWYRQLPEEGLKFMVYLQKENIIDESGMPKERFSAEFPKEGPSILRIQQVVRGDSAAYFCASSPERAGGNQPQHFGDGTRLSIL.

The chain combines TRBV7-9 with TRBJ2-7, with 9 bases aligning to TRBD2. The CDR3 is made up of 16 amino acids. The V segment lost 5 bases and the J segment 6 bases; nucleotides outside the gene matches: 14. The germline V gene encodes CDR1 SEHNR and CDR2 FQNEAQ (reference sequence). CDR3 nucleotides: TGTGCCAGCAGCCCCGGGGGCGGGAGGGCCCTCGGCGAGCAGTACTTC. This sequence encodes CASSPGGGRALGEQYF.

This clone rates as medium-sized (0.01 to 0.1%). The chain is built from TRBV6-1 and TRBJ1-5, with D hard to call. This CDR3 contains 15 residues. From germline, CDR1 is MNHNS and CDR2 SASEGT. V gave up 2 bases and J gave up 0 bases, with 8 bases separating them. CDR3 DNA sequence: TGTGCCAGCAGTGAACCCGGGATTAGCAATCAGCCCCAGCATTTT. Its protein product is CASSEPGISNQPQHF.

The CDR3 region has the DNA TGTGCCAGCAGCCCCGGACAGGTTCGCAATCAGCCCCAGCATTTT. Translated: CASSPGQVRNQPQHF. This chain uses TRBV5-8 with TRBJ1-5; 7 nucleotides match TRBD1. CDR1 is SGHTS and CDR2 is YDEGEE in the germline V gene. The ends lost 4 bases at V and 2 bases at J; junction bases unmatched: 6. There are 15 residues in the CDR3.

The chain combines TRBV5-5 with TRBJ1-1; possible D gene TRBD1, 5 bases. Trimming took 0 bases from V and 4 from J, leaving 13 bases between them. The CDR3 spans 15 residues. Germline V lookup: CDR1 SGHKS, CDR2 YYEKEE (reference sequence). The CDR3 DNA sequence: TGTGCCAGCAGCTTGGCCGGGACTCCAGTCACTGAAGCTTTCTTT. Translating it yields CASSLAGTPVTEAFF.

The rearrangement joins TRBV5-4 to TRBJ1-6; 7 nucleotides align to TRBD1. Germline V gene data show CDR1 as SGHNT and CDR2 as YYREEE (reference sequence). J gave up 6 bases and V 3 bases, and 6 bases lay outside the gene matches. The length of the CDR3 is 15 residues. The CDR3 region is CASSSTGVVNSPLHF. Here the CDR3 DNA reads TGTGCCAGCAGCTCCACAGGGGTAGTTAATTCACCCCTCCACTTT.

The CDR3 DNA is TGTGCCAGCAGCCAAGATTCTACTAGTCTGTTCTTC. Its translation is CASSQDSTSLFF. The rearrangement uses TRBV3-1 (or the pseudogene TRBV3-2) and TRBJ2-1, with D perhaps TRBD2 (5 bases). V gave up 0 bases and J gave up 15 bases, with 12 bases separating them. Germline CDR1 and CDR2: LGHDT and YNNKEL (reference sequence). The CDR3 has 12 residues.

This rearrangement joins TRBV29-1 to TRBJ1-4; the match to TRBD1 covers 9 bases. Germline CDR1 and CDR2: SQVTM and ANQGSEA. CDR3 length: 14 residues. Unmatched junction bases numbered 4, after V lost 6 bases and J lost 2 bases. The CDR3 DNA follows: TGCAGCGTGGCCGGGACAGGGACTAATGAAAAACTGTTTTTT. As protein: CSVAGTGTNEKLFF.

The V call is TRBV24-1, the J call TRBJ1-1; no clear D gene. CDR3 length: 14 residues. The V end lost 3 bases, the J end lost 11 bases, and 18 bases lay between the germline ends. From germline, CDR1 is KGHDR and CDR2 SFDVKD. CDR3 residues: CATSDPSERDGAFF. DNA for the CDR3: TGTGCCACCAGTGATCCCTCGGAGAGGGATGGGGCTTTCTTT.

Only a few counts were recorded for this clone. The CDR3 reads CSVGGGTGQGGEPQHF. The CDR3 nucleotides are TGCAGCGTTGGCGGTGGGACGGGACAGGGGGGAGAGCCCCAGCATTTT. This chain connects TRBV29-1 to TRBJ1-5; 11 bases are a match to TRBD1. The CDR3 length is 16 residues. Trimming at V came to 4 bases and at J to 8 bases, leaving 13 bases not matched to a gene. Germline V CDR1 and CDR2: SQVTM, ANQGSEA.

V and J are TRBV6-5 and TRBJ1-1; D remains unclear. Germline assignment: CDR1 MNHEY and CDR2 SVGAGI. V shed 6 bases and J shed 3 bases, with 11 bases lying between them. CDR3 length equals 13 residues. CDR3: CASSKNRDTEAFF. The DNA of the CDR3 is TGTGCCAGCAGCAAGAACAGAGACACTGAAGCTTTCTTT.

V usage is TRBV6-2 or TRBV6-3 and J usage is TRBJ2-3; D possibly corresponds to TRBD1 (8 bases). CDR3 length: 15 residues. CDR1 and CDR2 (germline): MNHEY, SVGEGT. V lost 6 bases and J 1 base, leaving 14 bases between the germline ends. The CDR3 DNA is TGTGCCAGCAGCCGAGCGGGACAGGGCACAGATACGCAGTATTTT. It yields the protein CASSRAGQGTDTQYF.

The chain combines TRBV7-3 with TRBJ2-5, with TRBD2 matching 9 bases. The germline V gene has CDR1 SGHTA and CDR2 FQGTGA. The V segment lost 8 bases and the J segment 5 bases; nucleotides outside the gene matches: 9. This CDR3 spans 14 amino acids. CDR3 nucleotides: TGTGCCAGCGGGGCTAGCGGGATGTCGGAGACCCAGTACTTC. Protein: CASGASGMSETQYF.

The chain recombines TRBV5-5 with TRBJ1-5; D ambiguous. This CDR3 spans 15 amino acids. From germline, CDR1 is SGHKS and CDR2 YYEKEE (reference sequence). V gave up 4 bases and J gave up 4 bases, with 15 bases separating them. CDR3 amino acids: CASSLEGAGNQPQHF. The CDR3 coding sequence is TGTGCCAGCAGCCTGGAGGGTGCAGGAAATCAGCCCCAGCATTTT.

CDR3 protein: CASSLEGGGYEQYF. The DNA of the CDR3 is TGTGCCAGCAGCTTAGAGGGAGGGGGCTACGAGCAGTACTTC. This sequence joins TRBV7-2 and TRBJ2-7, with D perhaps TRBD2 (7 bases). The V gene's germline CDR1 is SGHTA and CDR2 FQGNSA. The CDR3 contains 14 residues. Trimming removed 1 base from V and 3 bases from J, with 10 bases in between.

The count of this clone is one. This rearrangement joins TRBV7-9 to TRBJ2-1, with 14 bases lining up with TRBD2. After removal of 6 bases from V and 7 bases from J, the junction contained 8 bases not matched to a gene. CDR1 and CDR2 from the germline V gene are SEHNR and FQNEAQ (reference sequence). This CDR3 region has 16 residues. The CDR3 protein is CASSQGLAGVANEQFF. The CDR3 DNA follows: TGTGCCAGCAGTCAGGGACTAGCGGGGGTAGCAAATGAGCAGTTCTTC.

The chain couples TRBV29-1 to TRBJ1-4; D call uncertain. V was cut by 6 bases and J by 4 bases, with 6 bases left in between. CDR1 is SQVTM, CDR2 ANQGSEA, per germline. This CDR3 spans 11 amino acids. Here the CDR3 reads CSVAINEKLFF. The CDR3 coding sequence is TGCAGCGTCGCGATTAATGAAAAACTGTTTTTT.

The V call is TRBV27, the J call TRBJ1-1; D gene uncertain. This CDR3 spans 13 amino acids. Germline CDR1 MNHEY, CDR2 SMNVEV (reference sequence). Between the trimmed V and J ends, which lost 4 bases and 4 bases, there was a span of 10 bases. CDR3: CASSSRDTTEAFF. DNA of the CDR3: TGTGCCAGCAGTTCTCGGGATACCACTGAAGCTTTCTTT.

The CDR3 nucleotides are TGTGCCAGCAGCGGAAAGGACCAGGGGGCGACTAATGAAAAACTGTTTTTT. Protein: CASSGKDQGATNEKLFF. V is TRBV7-9 and J is TRBJ1-4, with 8 positions matching TRBD1. Looked up from germline, CDR1 is SEHNR and CDR2 is FQNEAQ (reference sequence). This CDR3 is 17 amino acids long. Losses at the gene ends were 5 bases for V and 2 bases for J; bases not matched to a gene: 10.

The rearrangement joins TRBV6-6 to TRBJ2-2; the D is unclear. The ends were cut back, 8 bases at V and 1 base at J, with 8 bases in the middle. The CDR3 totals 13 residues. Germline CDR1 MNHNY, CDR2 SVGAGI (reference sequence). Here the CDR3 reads CASSGQNTGELFF. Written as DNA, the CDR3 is TGTGCCAGCTCGGGCCAGAACACCGGGGAGCTGTTTTTT.

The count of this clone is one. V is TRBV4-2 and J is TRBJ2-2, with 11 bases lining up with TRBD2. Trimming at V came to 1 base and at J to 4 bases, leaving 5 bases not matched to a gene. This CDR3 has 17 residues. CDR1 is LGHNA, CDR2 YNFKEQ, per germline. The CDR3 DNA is TGTGCCAGCAGCCAAGGAGTCCTAGCGGGGGGCACCGGGGAGCTGTTTTTT. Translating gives CASSQGVLAGGTGELFF.